These T cell receptor beta chains were read from a single sample in a study of blood T cells in healthy people across ages. TCRdb ran MiXCR on the 5' RACE reads and lists one entry per CDR3 protein. The table records hundreds of thousands of distinct CDR3 sequences, 49% of them present only once. The sequenced sample was blood. The receptors derive from a woman aged 60-75 years in good health. Each CDR3 is given with its conserved first and last residue. The order of the fields is clone size, J gene, D gene, V gene, CDR3 DNA, CDR3 protein. The D gene is left open where the match is weak. Some rows have no size entry. The others give once, few or many, or a class for an expanded clone.

>NA|TRBJ2-5|TRBD1|TRBV7-9
TGTGCCAGCAGCAAGGGGACAGGGGAGACCCAGTACTTC
CASSKGTGETQYF
>NA|TRBJ2-1|NA|TRBV28
TGTGCCAGCAGTTTCTCCACTTCTACTCCCGGACAGGGAGAGACTAGCGGCATCAATGAGCGGTTCTTC
CASSFSTSTPGQGETSGINERFF
>NA|TRBJ2-1|NA|TRBV9
TGTGCCAGCAGCGTAGCTGGGACCAATGAGCAGTTCTTC
CASSVAGTNEQFF
>NA|TRBJ1-2|TRBD1|TRBV9
TGTGCCAGCAGCTTCGGACAGGGGTTTGTTTTAGGCTACACCTTC
CASSFGQGFVLGYTF
>NA|TRBJ1-2|NA|TRBV2
TGTGCCAGCAGTCTTGAGGACGGCCTTAACTATGGCTACACCTTC
CASSLEDGLNYGYTF
>NA|TRBJ1-2|NA|TRBV29-1
TGCAGCGTTGAACTAGGGACATACAACTATGGCTACACCTTC
CSVELGTYNYGYTF
>NA|TRBJ1-1|NA|TRBV6-2/TRBV6-3
TGTGCCACCAAGGACGGTTCCACTGAAGCTTTCTTT
CATKDGSTEAFF
>many|TRBJ2-7|NA|TRBV9
TGTGCCAGCAGCCCTCGACAGACCGCCTACGAGCAGTACTTC
CASSPRQTAYEQYF
>NA|TRBJ2-5|TRBD2|TRBV27
TGTGCCAGCAGCCACACTAGCGGGAGCCCCCAAGAGACCCAGTACTTC
CASSHTSGSPQETQYF
>NA|TRBJ2-7|TRBD2|TRBV7-2
TGTGCCAGCAGCTTTGCGGGAGGGGCATCCTACGAGCAGTACTTC
CASSFAGGASYEQYF
>NA|TRBJ2-4|TRBD1|TRBV4-3
TGCACCAGCAGCCGAGACTGGGCAGGGGGCCTTGGCATTCAGTACTTC
CTSSRDWAGGLGIQYF
>NA|TRBJ2-3|NA|TRBV20-1
TGCAGTGCTAGACGGAGGGGCACAGATACGCAGTATTTT
CSARRRGTDTQYF
>NA|TRBJ2-5|NA|TRBV29-1
TGCAGCACTCAGGGAGGGGGGGAGACCCAGTACTTC
CSTQGGGETQYF
>few|TRBJ2-2|TRBD2|TRBV4-2
TGTGCCAGCAGCCAAGGGACTAGATCCGGGGAGCTGTTTTTT
CASSQGTRSGELFF
>NA|TRBJ1-5|NA|TRBV6-6
TGTGCCAGCAGTTCTTATGACAGCAATCAGCCCCAGCATTTT
CASSSYDSNQPQHF
>few|TRBJ2-5|NA|TRBV28
TGTGCCAGCAGTTCTGGACAGAGCCAAGAGACCCAGTACTTC
CASSSGQSQETQYF
>NA|TRBJ2-1|TRBD2|TRBV10-3
TGTGCCATCAGTGGACCACCCACACTAGCGGGAGCCTACAATGAGCAGTTCTTC
CAISGPPTLAGAYNEQFF
>NA|TRBJ2-7|TRBD2|TRBV5-6
TGTGCCAGCAGCTTGCCAGCGGGAGCAGCCTACGAGCAGTACTTC
CASSLPAGAAYEQYF
>NA|TRBJ1-4|NA|TRBV9
TGTGCCAGCAGCCCCACGGCCAGTCGGAATGAAAAACTGTTTTTT
CASSPTASRNEKLFF
>few|TRBJ2-7|NA|TRBV7-3
TGTGCCAGCAGCTTAGGTGGTGCGGCCTACGAGCAGTACTTC
CASSLGGAAYEQYF
>NA|TRBJ2-7|TRBD1|TRBV7-2
TGTGCCAGCACCTTAAGAAGGACAGGGAAGAATGAGCAGTACTTC
CASTLRRTGKNEQYF
>few|TRBJ2-5|TRBD2|TRBV12-3/TRBV12-4
TGTGCCAGCAGTTTTGGGAGGGAATTCTATAAAGAGACCCAGTACTTC
CASSFGREFYKETQYF
>NA|TRBJ2-1|NA|TRBV24-1
TGTGCCACCAGTGATTTTCGGGGTGCTGCGGGTGAGCAGTTCTTC
CATSDFRGAAGEQFF
>few|TRBJ1-2|NA|TRBV10-3
TGTGCCATCAGTCCGGACCCCGGAGGGGAAGCCTATGGCTACACCTTC
CAISPDPGGEAYGYTF
>NA|TRBJ1-6|NA|TRBV7-2
TGTGCCAGCAGCTTAGCGTGGGGAGGTCTTTCACCCCTCCACTTT
CASSLAWGGLSPLHF
>NA|TRBJ2-3|TRBD2|TRBV5-6
TGTGCCAGCAGCGGCGGGAGCGGAGGGCGCACAGATACGCAGTATTTT
CASSGGSGGRTDTQYF
>NA|TRBJ2-3|NA|TRBV10-3
TGTGCCATCAGTGTCGGGGGATCCACAGATACGCAGTATTTT
CAISVGGSTDTQYF
>NA|TRBJ2-7|TRBD2|TRBV12-3/TRBV12-4
TGTGCCAGCAAAATAGCGGGACTGGACGAGCAGTACTTC
CASKIAGLDEQYF
>few|TRBJ2-7|NA|TRBV6-5
TGTGCCAGCAGTTACTCCCCGGGAGAAACCTACGAGCAGTACTTC
CASSYSPGETYEQYF
>few|TRBJ2-1|TRBD1|TRBV7-3
TGTGCCAGCAGCTCCAGGGGGAGCAATGAGCAGTTCTTC
CASSSRGSNEQFF
>NA|TRBJ2-3|TRBD2|TRBV11-3
TGTGCCAGCAGCTTAGACCCTAGCGGGAGGTCTTCAGATACGCAGTATTTT
CASSLDPSGRSSDTQYF
>NA|TRBJ2-2|NA|TRBV6-2/TRBV6-3
TGTGCCAGCAGTTCCTGGGGCTTGAACACCGGGGAGCTGTTTTTT
CASSSWGLNTGELFF
>NA|TRBJ2-7|TRBD2|TRBV24-1
TGTGCCACCAGCGTCAGCGGGAGGGCCTACGAGCAGTACTTC
CATSVSGRAYEQYF
>many|TRBJ2-1|NA|TRBV6-2/TRBV6-3
TGTGCCAGCAGTTACCTGGGGCTGGGGGAGCAGTTCTTC
CASSYLGLGEQFF
>NA|TRBJ2-7|NA|TRBV12-3/TRBV12-4
TGTGCCAGCAGTCGACGGTGCTCCTACGAGCAGTACTTC
CASSRRCSYEQYF
>NA|TRBJ2-4|NA|TRBV7-9
TGTGCCAGCAGCCAGGGACGGGGAAACATTCAGTACTTC
CASSQGRGNIQYF
>NA|TRBJ2-4|NA|TRBV5-5
TGTGCCAGCAGCTTTTCTCAGGGCTTGAGCAAAAACATTCAGTACTTC
CASSFSQGLSKNIQYF